The present entry profiles one T cell receptor (beta chain) with its context. The antigen is not known. These data are taken from a study of cytomegalovirus exposure and HLA in healthy donors. On the study more broadly: When 398 donors were genotyped, 80% to 90% of them were found to fall in the Caucasian-associated ancestry cluster. Notes on the study in general: Indistinguishability led to the exclusion of some V segments, TRBV6-2 and TRBV6-3 included. Segments of the TCR beta V type were, in most cases, productive about 87% or about 30% of the time in an earlier analysis. Using the classifier, cytomegalovirus status was reportedly diagnosed with high specificity and sensitivity.

Trimming left V 8 bases short and J 6 bases short, with 7 bases between. The CDR3 is 11 amino acids. Germline V gene sequence: CDR1 MNHNS, CDR2 SASEGT. 13 Jbeta primers and 60 Vbeta primers were used for the PCR. The protocol was immunoSEQ multiplex PCR, while the TCRdb copy is restricted to in-frame clones and leaves out a portion. The profile covers 140,000 to 150,000 clones, with about three quarters appearing a single time and roughly 4.3% taken by the ten largest. The genes are TRBV6-1 and TRBJ2-2; D unresolved. The sequenced material came from PBMCs. The origin of this receptor is a male donor in good health and CMV-seronegative. Here the CDR3 reads CASRYAGELFF. CDR3 DNA: TGTGCCAGCCGCTACGCCGGGGAGCTGTTTTTT.